A selection of T cell receptor beta chains follows, all from one sample in a study of blood T cell repertoires in COVID-19. TCRdb's copy holds only in-frame clones and misses some; the assay was immunoSEQ multiplex PCR. The repertoire consists of about 97,000 clones, with approximately 89% occurring once and the leading ten covering about 20%. Source material: peripheral blood. These receptor sequences come from a human donor in a cohort sampled during active COVID-19. Each CDR3 is given with its conserved first and last residue. A D gene is named only where the DNA matches it firmly. Expanded clones get a size class; other rows say once, few or many, or leave the size out.

TRBV6-5	.	.	TRBJ2-7	TGTGCCAGTGGCGTCCGGAGGGAGCAGTACTTC	CASGVRREQYF
TRBV29-1	once	TRBD1	TRBJ1-1	TGCAGCGTTGAAGTCCCCGGGACAGCGAACACTGAAGCTTTCTTT	CSVEVPGTANTEAFF
TRBV6-5	few	TRBD1	TRBJ1-5	TGTGCCAGCAGTTCGGACAGGGTGAGGTATCAGCCCCAGCATTTT	CASSSDRVRYQPQHF
TRBV19	few	.	TRBJ2-7	TGTGCCAGTAGTATGTTCGGGAGACCCTACGAGCAGTACTTC	CASSMFGRPYEQYF
TRBV28	.	.	TRBJ1-5	TGTGCCAGCAGTTTAGGTACAGACAGAAATCAGCCCCAGCATTTT	CASSLGTDRNQPQHF
TRBV7-8	.	TRBD2	TRBJ2-5	TGTGCCAGCAGTCCTACTAGCGGGAGTCGGGAGACCCAGTACTTC	CASSPTSGSRETQYF
TRBV9	.	.	TRBJ1-1	TGTGCCAGCAGCCAGGGGCAGAACACTGAAGCTTTCTTT	CASSQGQNTEAFF
TRBV9	.	TRBD2	TRBJ2-2	TGTGCCAGCAGCTCTCGACTAGCGGGGGACACCGGGGAGCTGTTTTTT	CASSSRLAGDTGELFF
TRBV9	.	.	TRBJ2-3	TGTGCCAGCAGCGTAGGAGGGAGTAGCACAGATACGCAGTATTTT	CASSVGGSSTDTQYF
TRBV4-3	.	.	TRBJ1-6	TGCGCCACCGACCCACTGGGGGGGGACAATTCACCCCTCCACTTT	CATDPLGGDNSPLHF
TRBV6-5	.	TRBD1	TRBJ2-7	TGTGCCAGCAGACCGCTGGACAGGTCCTACGAGCAGTACTTC	CASRPLDRSYEQYF
TRBV6-1	.	TRBD1	TRBJ1-4	TGTGCCAGCAGTGAACTAACAGGGGGCGTAGGAAAACTGTTTTTT	CASSELTGGVGKLFF
TRBV18	.	TRBD1	TRBJ1-1	TGTGCCAGCTCACCGACAGGGCTGGGCACTGAAGCTTTCTTT	CASSPTGLGTEAFF
TRBV28	.	.	TRBJ2-7	TGTGCCAGCAGTCCACAGGACAGTCCCTACGAGCAGTACTTC	CASSPQDSPYEQYF
TRBV27	.	.	TRBJ2-7	TGTGCCAGCAGTTCAGGGAAGGGGACCTACGAGCAGTACTTC	CASSSGKGTYEQYF
TRBV7-3	.	TRBD1	TRBJ1-6	TGTGCCAGCAGCCCAGGGACAGGGTATTCACCCCTCCACTTT	CASSPGTGYSPLHF
TRBV28	.	.	TRBJ2-7	TGTGCCAGCAGCCTCTACGAGCAGTACTTC	CASSLYEQYF
TRBV19	few	TRBD1	TRBJ1-5	TGTGCCAGTACCCTAGGGGGCGGAAGCAATCAGCCCCAGCATTTT	CASTLGGGSNQPQHF
TRBV6-5	once	.	TRBJ2-1	TGTGCCAGCAGTCCCGGGGTAAGCTCCTACAATGAGCAGTTCTTC	CASSPGVSSYNEQFF
TRBV4-1	.	.	TRBJ2-1	TGCGCCAGCAGCCCCGGGGGCGGGAGCTATGAGCAGTTCTTC	CASSPGGGSYEQFF
TRBV28	.	.	TRBJ1-2	TGTGCCAGCAGTTTCTCAAAGACAGGCGGATGGAACTATGGCTACACCTTC	CASSFSKTGGWNYGYTF
TRBV7-8	few	TRBD2	TRBJ2-2	TGTGCCAGCAGCTTTCTGGGGGGGGACACCGGGGAGCTGTTTTTT	CASSFLGGDTGELFF
TRBV6-6	.	TRBD2	TRBJ2-3	TGTGCCAGCAGTCGTGCCACTAGCGGGAGTACAGATACGCAGTATTTT	CASSRATSGSTDTQYF
TRBV7-8	.	.	TRBJ2-3	TGTGCCAGCAGCTCCCGGACTGGGGGGGATACGCAGTATTTT	CASSSRTGGDTQYF
TRBV6-1	.	.	TRBJ2-3	TGTGCCAGCAGTGACCTCTCCCAGGCGGATACGCAGTATTTT	CASSDLSQADTQYF
TRBV28	.	TRBD1	TRBJ1-5	TGTGCCATCGGGACAGGGGTGAATCAGCCCCAGCATTTT	CAIGTGVNQPQHF
TRBV6-1	.	.	TRBJ2-1	TGTGCCAGCAGTGAAGAAGACGAAGCGGGTGCGGCCAATGAGCAGTTCTTC	CASSEEDEAGAANEQFF
TRBV5-1	.	TRBD1	TRBJ1-2	TGCGCCAGCAGCTTGGACAGGGGATATGGCTACACCTTC	CASSLDRGYGYTF
TRBV3-1/TRBV3-2	once	.	TRBJ1-1	TGTGCCAGCAGCCTTCAGGGGAAAGCTTTCTTT	CASSLQGKAFF
TRBV14	.	.	TRBJ1-1	TGTGCCAGCAGCCGAGCTCAGGCCTCCAAAGCTTTCTTT	CASSRAQASKAFF
TRBV7-3	.	TRBD2	TRBJ2-1	TGTGCCAGCAGTTTAGCGGGAGGGTCCAATGAGCAGTTCTTC	CASSLAGGSNEQFF
TRBV7-3	.	TRBD2	TRBJ2-1	TGTGCCAGCAGCTTAGAACTAGCGGGTGAGCAGTTCTTC	CASSLELAGEQFF
TRBV19	.	.	TRBJ2-1	TGTGCCAGTAGCATGGACTTCGCCTCGGGTGAGCAGTTCTTC	CASSMDFASGEQFF
TRBV6-5	.	.	TRBJ1-1	TGTGCCAGCACCGGACAGACTTGGGCTGAAGCTTTCTTT	CASTGQTWAEAFF